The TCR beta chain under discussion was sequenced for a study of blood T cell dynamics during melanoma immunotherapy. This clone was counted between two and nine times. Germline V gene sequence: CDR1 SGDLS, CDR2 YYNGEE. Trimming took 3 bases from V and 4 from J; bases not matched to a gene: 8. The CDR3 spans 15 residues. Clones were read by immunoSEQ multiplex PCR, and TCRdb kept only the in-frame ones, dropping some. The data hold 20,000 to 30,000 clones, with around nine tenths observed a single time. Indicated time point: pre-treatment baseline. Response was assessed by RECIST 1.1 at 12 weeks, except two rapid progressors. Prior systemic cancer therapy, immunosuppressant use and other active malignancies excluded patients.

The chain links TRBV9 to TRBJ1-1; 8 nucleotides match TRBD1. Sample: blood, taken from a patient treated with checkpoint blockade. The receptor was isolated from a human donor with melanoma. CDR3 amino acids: CASSGRGQGGTEAFF. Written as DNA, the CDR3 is TGTGCCAGCAGCGGGAGAGGACAGGGTGGCACTGAAGCTTTCTTT.